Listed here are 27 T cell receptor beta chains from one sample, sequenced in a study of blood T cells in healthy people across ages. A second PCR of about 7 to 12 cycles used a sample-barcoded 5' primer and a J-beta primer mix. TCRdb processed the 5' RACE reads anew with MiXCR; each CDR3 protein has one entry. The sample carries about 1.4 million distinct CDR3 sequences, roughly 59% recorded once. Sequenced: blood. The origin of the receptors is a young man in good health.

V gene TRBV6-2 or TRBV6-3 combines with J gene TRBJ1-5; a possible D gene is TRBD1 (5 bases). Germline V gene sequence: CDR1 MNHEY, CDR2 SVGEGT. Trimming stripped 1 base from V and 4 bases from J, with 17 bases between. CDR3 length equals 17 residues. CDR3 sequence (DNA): TGTGCCAGCAGTTACTTTGGCCTGACAGAAGGAAATCAGCCCCAGCATTTT. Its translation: CASSYFGLTEGNQPQHF.

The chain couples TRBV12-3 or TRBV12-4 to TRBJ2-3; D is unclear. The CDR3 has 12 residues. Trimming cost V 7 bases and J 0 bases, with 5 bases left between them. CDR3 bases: TGTGCCAGCACGCGGAGCACAGATACGCAGTATTTT. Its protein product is CASTRSTDTQYF.

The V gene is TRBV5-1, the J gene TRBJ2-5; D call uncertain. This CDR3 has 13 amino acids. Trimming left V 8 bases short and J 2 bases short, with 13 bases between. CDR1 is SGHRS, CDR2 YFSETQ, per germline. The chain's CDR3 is CASGVGKQETQYF. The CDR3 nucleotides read TGCGCCAGTGGAGTGGGAAAACAAGAGACCCAGTACTTC.

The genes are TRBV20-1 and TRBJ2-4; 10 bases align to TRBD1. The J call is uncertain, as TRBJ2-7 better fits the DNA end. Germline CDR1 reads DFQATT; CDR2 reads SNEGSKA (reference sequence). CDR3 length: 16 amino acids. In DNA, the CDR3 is TGCAGTGCGAGGAAACCCGGGACAGGGGCTACCTACGAGCAGTACTTC. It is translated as CSARKPGTGATYEQYF.

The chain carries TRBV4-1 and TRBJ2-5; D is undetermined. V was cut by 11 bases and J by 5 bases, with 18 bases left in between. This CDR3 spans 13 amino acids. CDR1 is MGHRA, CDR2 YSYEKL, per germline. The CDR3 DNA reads TGCGCCTCCCAGGCCGGCGGAAAGGAGACCCAGTACTTC. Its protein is CASQAGGKETQYF.

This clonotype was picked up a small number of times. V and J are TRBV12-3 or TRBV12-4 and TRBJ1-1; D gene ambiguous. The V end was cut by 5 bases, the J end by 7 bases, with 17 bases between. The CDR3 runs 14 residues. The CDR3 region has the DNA TGTGCCAGCAGTACACGGCGCGGGTCAGTTGAAGCTTTCTTT. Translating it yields CASSTRRGSVEAFF.

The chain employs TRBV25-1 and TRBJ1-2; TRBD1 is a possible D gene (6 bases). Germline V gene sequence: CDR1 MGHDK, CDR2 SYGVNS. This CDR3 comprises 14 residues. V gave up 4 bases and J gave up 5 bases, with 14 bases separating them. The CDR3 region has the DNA TGTGCCAGCAGTGCGACCGGGACAACTTATGGCTACACCTTC. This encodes CASSATGTTYGYTF.

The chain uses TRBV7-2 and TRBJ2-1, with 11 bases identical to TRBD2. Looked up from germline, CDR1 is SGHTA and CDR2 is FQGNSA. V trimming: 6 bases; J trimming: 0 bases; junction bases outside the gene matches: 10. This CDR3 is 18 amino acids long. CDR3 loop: CASRPKTGTSGSYNEQFF. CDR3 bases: TGTGCCAGCAGGCCAAAGACCGGGACTAGCGGCTCCTACAATGAGCAGTTCTTC. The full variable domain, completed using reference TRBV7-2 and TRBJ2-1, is GAGVSQSPSNKVTEKGKDVELRCDPISGHTALYWYRQSLGQGLEFLIYFQGNSAPDKSGLPSDRFSAERTGGSVSTLTIQRTQQEDSAVYLCASRPKTGTSGSYNEQFFGPGTRLTVL.

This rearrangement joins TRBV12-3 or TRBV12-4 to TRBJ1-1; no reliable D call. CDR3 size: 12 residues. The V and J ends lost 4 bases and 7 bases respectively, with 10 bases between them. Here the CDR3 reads CASSSSSIEAFF. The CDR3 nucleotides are TGTGCCAGCAGTTCGTCCTCCATTGAAGCTTTCTTT.

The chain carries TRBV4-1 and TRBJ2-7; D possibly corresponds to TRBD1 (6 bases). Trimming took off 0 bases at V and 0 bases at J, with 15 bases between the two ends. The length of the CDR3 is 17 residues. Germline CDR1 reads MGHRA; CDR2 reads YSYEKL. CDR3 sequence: CASSQDLRARGSYEQYF. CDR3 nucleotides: TGCGCCAGCAGCCAAGATCTCCGGGCCAGGGGCTCCTACGAGCAGTACTTC.

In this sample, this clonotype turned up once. CDR3 bases: TGTGCCAGCAGCTTAGACGAGCGGGGGGGAGCTGAGCAGTTCTTC. It codes for CASSLDERGGAEQFF. The chain recombines TRBV7-2 with TRBJ2-1; TRBD2 matches 10 bases. Trimming removed 1 base from V and 9 bases from J; junction bases left unmatched: 6. CDR1 and CDR2 from the germline V gene are SGHTA and FQGNSA. This CDR3 has 15 residues.

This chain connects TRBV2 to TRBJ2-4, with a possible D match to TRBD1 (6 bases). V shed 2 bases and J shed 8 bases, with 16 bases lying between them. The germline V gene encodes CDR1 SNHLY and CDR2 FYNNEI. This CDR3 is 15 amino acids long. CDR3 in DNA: TGTGCCAGCAGTGAATATGACAGGACTTGGGACATTCAGTACTTC. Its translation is CASSEYDRTWDIQYF.

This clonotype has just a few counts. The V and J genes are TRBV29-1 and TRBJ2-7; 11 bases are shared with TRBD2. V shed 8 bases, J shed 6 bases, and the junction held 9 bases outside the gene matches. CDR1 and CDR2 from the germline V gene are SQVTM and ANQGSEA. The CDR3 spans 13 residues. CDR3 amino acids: CSLLTGTSGEQYF. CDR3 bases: TGCAGCCTCCTGACCGGGACTAGCGGCGAGCAGTACTTC.

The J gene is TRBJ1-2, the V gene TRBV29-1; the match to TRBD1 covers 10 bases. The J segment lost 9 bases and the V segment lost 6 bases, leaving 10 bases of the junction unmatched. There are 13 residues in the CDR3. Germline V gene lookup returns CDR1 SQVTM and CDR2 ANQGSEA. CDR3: CSVSPGTGASYTF. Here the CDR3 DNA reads TGCAGCGTGAGTCCCGGGACAGGGGCAAGCTACACCTTC.

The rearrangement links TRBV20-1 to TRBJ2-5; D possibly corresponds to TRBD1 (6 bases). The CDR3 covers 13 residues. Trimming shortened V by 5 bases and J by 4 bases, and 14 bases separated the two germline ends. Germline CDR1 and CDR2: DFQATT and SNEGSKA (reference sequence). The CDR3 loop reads CSARQGHGETQYF. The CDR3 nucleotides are TGCAGTGCTCGCCAGGGACATGGAGAGACCCAGTACTTC.

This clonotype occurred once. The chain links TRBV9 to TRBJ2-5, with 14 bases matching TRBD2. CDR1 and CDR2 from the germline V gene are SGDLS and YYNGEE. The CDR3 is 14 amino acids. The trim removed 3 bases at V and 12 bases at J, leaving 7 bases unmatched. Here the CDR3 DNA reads TGTGCCAGCAGCGCCCGACTAGCGGGAGGGCTTGAGTACTTC. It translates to CASSARLAGGLEYF.

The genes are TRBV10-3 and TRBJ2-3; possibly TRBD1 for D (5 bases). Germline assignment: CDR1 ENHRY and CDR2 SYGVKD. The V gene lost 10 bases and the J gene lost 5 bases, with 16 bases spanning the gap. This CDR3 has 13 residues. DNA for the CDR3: TGTGCCACAGGGCCCCCAGGGAAAGATACGCAGTATTTT. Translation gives CATGPPGKDTQYF.

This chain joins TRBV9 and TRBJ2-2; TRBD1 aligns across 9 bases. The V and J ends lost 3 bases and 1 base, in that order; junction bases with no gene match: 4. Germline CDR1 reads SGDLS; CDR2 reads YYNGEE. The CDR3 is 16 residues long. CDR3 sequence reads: CASSARGQGNTGELFF. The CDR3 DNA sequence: TGTGCCAGCAGCGCGAGGGGACAGGGGAACACCGGGGAGCTGTTTTTT.

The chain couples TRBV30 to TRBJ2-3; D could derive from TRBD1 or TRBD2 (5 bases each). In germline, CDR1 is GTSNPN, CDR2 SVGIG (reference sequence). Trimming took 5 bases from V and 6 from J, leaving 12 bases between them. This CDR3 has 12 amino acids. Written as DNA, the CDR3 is TGTGCCTGGCGACAGACGGGGGATACGCAGTATTTT. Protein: CAWRQTGDTQYF.

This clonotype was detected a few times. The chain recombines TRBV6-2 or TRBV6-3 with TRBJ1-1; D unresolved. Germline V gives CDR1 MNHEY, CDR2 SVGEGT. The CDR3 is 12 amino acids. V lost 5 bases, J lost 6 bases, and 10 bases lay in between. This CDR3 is CASSGSWAEAFF. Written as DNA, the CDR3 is TGTGCCAGCAGTGGGAGTTGGGCTGAAGCTTTCTTT.

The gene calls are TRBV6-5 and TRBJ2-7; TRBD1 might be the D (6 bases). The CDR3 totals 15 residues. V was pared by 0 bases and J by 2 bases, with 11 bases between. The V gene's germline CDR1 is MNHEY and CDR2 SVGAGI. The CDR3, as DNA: TGTGCCAGCAGTTACTCTTTATCAGGGGCCTACGAGCAGTACTTC. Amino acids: CASSYSLSGAYEQYF.

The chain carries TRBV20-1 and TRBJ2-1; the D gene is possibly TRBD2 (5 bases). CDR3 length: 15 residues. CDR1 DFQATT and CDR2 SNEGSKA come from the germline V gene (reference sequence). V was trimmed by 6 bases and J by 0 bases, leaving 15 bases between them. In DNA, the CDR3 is TGCAGTGCCAGCTGGGGAGAGAGCTCCTACAATGAGCAGTTCTTC. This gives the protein CSASWGESSYNEQFF.

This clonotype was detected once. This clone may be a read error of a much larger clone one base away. CDR3 in amino acids: CSAGNTGTGKYF. CDR3 coding DNA: TGCAGCGCAGGAAATACCGGGACTGGCAAGTACTTC. The chain carries TRBV29-1 and TRBJ2-5, with D possibly being TRBD2 (6 bases). V shed 7 bases and J shed 12 bases, with 21 bases lying between them. This CDR3 is built from 12 residues. Germline V gene data show CDR1 as SQVTM and CDR2 as ANQGSEA.

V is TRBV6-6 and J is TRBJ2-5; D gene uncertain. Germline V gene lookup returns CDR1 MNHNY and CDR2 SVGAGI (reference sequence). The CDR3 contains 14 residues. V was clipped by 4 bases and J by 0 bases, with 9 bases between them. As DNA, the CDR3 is TGTGCCAGCAGTTTCGACGCCTACCAAGAGACCCAGTACTTC. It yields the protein CASSFDAYQETQYF.

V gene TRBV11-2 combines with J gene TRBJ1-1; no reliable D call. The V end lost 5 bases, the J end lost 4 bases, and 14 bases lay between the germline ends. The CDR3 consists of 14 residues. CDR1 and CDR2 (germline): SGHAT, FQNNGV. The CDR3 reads CASSVGRRFTEAFF. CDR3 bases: TGTGCCAGCAGCGTAGGACGCAGGTTCACTGAAGCTTTCTTT.

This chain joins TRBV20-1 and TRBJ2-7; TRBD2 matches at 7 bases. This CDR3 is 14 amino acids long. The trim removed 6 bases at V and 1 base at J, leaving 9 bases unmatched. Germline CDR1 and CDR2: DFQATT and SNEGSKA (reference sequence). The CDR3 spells CSAESREESYEQYF. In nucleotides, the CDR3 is TGCAGTGCGGAAAGTCGGGAGGAGTCCTACGAGCAGTACTTC.

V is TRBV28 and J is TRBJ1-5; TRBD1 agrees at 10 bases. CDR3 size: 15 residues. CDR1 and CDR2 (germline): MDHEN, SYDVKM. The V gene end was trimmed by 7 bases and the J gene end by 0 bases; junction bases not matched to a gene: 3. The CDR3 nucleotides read TGTGCCAGCACAGGACAGGGGGTTAGCAATCAGCCCCAGCATTTT. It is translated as CASTGQGVSNQPQHF.